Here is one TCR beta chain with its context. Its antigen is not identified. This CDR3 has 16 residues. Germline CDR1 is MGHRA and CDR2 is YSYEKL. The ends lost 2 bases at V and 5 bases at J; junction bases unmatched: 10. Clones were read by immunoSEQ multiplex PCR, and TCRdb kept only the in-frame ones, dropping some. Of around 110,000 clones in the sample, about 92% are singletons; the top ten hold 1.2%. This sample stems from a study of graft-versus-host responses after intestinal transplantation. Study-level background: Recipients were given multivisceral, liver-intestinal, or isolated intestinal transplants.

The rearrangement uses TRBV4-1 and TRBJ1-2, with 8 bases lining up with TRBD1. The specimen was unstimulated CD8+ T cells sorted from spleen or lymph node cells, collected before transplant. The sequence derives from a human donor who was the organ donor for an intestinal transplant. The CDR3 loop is CASSQPRTGISYGYTF. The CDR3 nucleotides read TGCGCCAGCAGCCAACCGCGGACAGGGATTAGTTATGGCTACACCTTC.